What follows is one T cell receptor beta chain and its context. These data belong to a study of blood T cell repertoires in COVID-19. Study background: The analysed material was cDNA or gDNA that came from T cells, B-cell-depleted T cells, or PBMCs.

TCRdb keeps only in-frame clones here, not all; method: immunoSEQ multiplex PCR. The sample records around 70,000 clones, around nine tenths being singletons. The V gene's germline CDR1 is LGHDT and CDR2 YNNKEL (reference sequence). The CDR3 has 14 amino acids. J was trimmed by 4 bases and V by 3 bases; bases with no gene match: 0. The V and J genes are TRBV3-1 (or the pseudogene TRBV3-2) and TRBJ1-5, with 10 positions matching TRBD1. The sample taken for sequencing was peripheral blood. The receptor was isolated from a human donor in a cohort sampled during active COVID-19. CDR3 amino acids: CASSQGQGNQPQHF. The CDR3 DNA follows: TGTGCCAGCAGCCAGGGACAGGGGAATCAGCCCCAGCATTTT.